The 20 T cell receptor beta chains in this list originate from one sample, sequenced in a study of T cells after yellow fever vaccination. TCRdb re-called the 5' RACE reads through MiXCR, storing one row per CDR3 protein. The sample shows roughly 170,000 distinct CDR3 sequences, roughly 9% of them seen only once. The input for sequencing was CD8+ T cells sorted from PBMCs, taken 45 days after the yellow fever booster vaccination. These receptors were collected from a young man who received the YFV17D yellow fever vaccine.

J is TRBJ1-2 and V is TRBV24-1; D gene ambiguous. The CDR3 length is 13 residues. V was cut by 0 bases and J by 6 bases, with 7 bases left in between. From germline, CDR1 is KGHDR and CDR2 SFDVKD. CDR3 in DNA: TGTGCCACCAGTGATTTGCGGGCGCATGGCTACACCTTC. Translating it yields CATSDLRAHGYTF.

This clonotype was observed a few times. The chain joins TRBV6-2 or TRBV6-3 to TRBJ2-2; 10 bases are a match to TRBD2. This CDR3 is built from 17 residues. CDR1 and CDR2 (germline): MNHEY, SVGEGT. Trimming cost V 7 bases and J 2 bases; bases outside gene matches: 10. The CDR3 loop is CASKRWASGGNTGELFF. In DNA form, the CDR3 reads TGTGCCAGCAAACGCTGGGCTAGCGGGGGTAACACCGGGGAGCTGTTTTTT.

This clonotype was found many times. The V call is TRBV4-1, the J call TRBJ2-1; 8 bases align to TRBD1. Germline values: CDR1 MGHRA, CDR2 YSYEKL. CDR3 length equals 17 residues. Trimming at V came to 0 bases and at J to 7 bases, leaving 11 bases not matched to a gene. The CDR3 region is CASSQEGNRGVRNEQFF. For the CDR3, the DNA is TGCGCCAGCAGCCAAGAAGGGAACAGGGGGGTCCGAAATGAGCAGTTCTTC.

The gene calls are TRBV4-3 and TRBJ2-2; tentative D call: TRBD1 (6 bases). CDR1 and CDR2 from the germline V gene are LGHNA and YSLEER. The CDR3 consists of 16 residues. Trimming left V 1 base short and J 4 bases short, with 13 bases between. DNA for the CDR3: TGCGCCAGCAGCCAAGGTCAGGGGAGCGGCACCGGGGAGCTGTTTTTT. Its protein product is CASSQGQGSGTGELFF.

This clonotype was counted a few times. This sequence joins TRBV2 and TRBJ2-5; D remains unclear. V lost 9 bases, J lost 3 bases, and 5 bases lay in between. Germline V gene data show CDR1 as SNHLY and CDR2 as FYNNEI. The CDR3 sequence is 10 residues long. This CDR3 reads CASREETQYF. DNA of the CDR3: TGTGCCAGTAGAGAAGAGACCCAGTACTTC. Looking up the rest from reference TRBV2 and TRBJ2-5 gives the full variable domain: EPEVTQTPSHQVTQMGQEVILRCVPISNHLYFYWYRQILGQKVEFLVSFYNNEISEKSEIFDDQFSVERPDGSNFTLKIRSTKLEDSAMYFCASREETQYFGPGTRLLVL.

Only a few counts were recorded for this clonotype. The V call is TRBV29-1, the J call TRBJ2-1; weak D call: TRBD1 (6 bases). The CDR3 contains 16 residues. Per germline, CDR1 SQVTM and CDR2 ANQGSEA. V was clipped by 1 base and J by 8 bases, with 21 bases between them. The CDR3 loop is CSVEGAHKNRVDEQFF. The DNA for the CDR3 is TGCAGCGTTGAAGGGGCACACAAAAACAGGGTCGATGAGCAGTTCTTC.

This clonotype has just a few counts. This sequence joins TRBV3-1 and TRBJ1-1, with unresolved D. The V gene's germline CDR1 is LGHDT and CDR2 YNNKEL (reference sequence). The V gene lost 0 bases and the J gene lost 1 base, with 6 bases spanning the gap. This CDR3 has 14 residues. This CDR3 reads CASSQDKENTEAFF. For the CDR3, the DNA is TGTGCCAGCAGCCAAGATAAGGAGAACACTGAAGCTTTCTTT.

This clonotype was observed a few times. The gene calls are TRBV5-1 and TRBJ2-1; D may be TRBD1 (6 bases). This CDR3 spans 14 amino acids. Germline V gene lookup returns CDR1 SGHRS and CDR2 YFSETQ. Trimming took off 3 bases at V and 6 bases at J, with 13 bases between the two ends. CDR3 residues: CASSSYRVVNEQFF. The CDR3 DNA is TGCGCCAGCAGCTCATACAGGGTAGTCAATGAGCAGTTCTTC. The full variable domain, in which reference TRBV5-1 and TRBJ2-1 provide the parts outside the CDR3, is KAGVTQTPRYLIKTRGQQVTLSCSPISGHRSVSWYQQTPGQGLQFLFEYFSETQRNKGNFPGRFSGRQFSNSRSEMNVSTLELGDSALYLCASSSYRVVNEQFFGPGTRLTVL.

The chain has TRBV7-9 and TRBJ2-1, with D unclear. The CDR3 length is 14 residues. V lost 5 bases and J lost 8, with 16 bases in between. Germline values: CDR1 SEHNR, CDR2 FQNEAQ (reference sequence). Here the CDR3 reads CASSPRTARHEQFF. DNA for the CDR3: TGTGCCAGCAGCCCCCGGACCGCGCGGCATGAGCAGTTCTTC. The complete variable domain, with remaining parts taken from reference TRBV7-9 and TRBJ2-1, reads DTGVSQNPRHKITKRGQNVTFRCDPISEHNRLYWYRQTLGQGPEFLTYFQNEAQLEKSRLLSDRFSAERPKGSFSTLEIQRTEQGDSAMYLCASSPRTARHEQFFGPGTRLTVL.

V is TRBV27 and J is TRBJ2-4, with TRBD1 identical over 7 bases. CDR1 is MNHEY, CDR2 SMNVEV, per germline (reference sequence). V lost 10 bases and J lost 3; bases outside the gene matches: 6. CDR3 length: 13 residues. CDR3 bases: TGTGCCAACAACAGGGGCGGCAAAAACATTCAGTACTTC. Translation gives CANNRGGKNIQYF.

In this sample, this clonotype turned up a few times. The V call is TRBV18, the J call TRBJ2-2; D remains unclear. Germline lookup yields CDR1 KGHSH and CDR2 LQKENI. The V and J ends lost 2 bases and 4 bases respectively, with 8 bases between them. The CDR3 runs to 14 residues. The CDR3 here is CASSPGVRTGELFF. The CDR3 DNA is TGTGCCAGCTCACCAGGGGTCCGCACCGGGGAGCTGTTTTTT.

The sample holds a few counts of this clonotype. This rearrangement joins TRBV3-1 to TRBJ2-5; 14 nucleotides match TRBD2. The CDR3 length is 17 residues. V lost 0 bases and J lost 1; bases outside the gene matches: 1. CDR1 is LGHDT and CDR2 is YNNKEL in the germline V gene (reference sequence). The CDR3 DNA reads as TGTGCCAGCAGCCAAGAAGGACTAGCGGGGGGCCAAGAGACCCAGTACTTC. The encoded protein is CASSQEGLAGGQETQYF.

The V call is TRBV7-9, the J call TRBJ1-5, with 7 bases identical to TRBD1. V dropped 5 bases and J dropped 5; count of bases not matched to a gene: 3. The CDR3 contains 13 residues. The germline CDR1 and CDR2 sequences are SEHNR and FQNEAQ (reference sequence). The DNA for the CDR3 is TGTGCCAGCAGCCATACAGGGGATCAGCCCCAGCATTTT. Translation gives CASSHTGDQPQHF.

J is TRBJ2-5 and V is TRBV7-9; a weak D match, TRBD2 (6 bases). The CDR3 is 14 residues long. Germline V gives CDR1 SEHNR, CDR2 FQNEAQ (reference sequence). V gave up 4 bases and J gave up 5 bases, with 14 bases separating them. CDR3 amino acids: CASSSNGLSETQYF. DNA of the CDR3: TGTGCCAGCAGCTCAAACGGACTAAGTGAGACCCAGTACTTC.

At least ten counts were recorded for this clonotype. The V and J genes are TRBV6-5 and TRBJ1-5; D is possibly TRBD1 (5 bases). Deletions cut 0 bases from V and 7 bases from J, with 13 bases between. This CDR3 has 15 amino acids. Germline loops: CDR1 MNHEY, CDR2 SVGAGI. CDR3 DNA sequence: TGTGCCAGCAGTTACTCGAGAAGGGGTGGACAGCCCCAGCATTTT. This encodes CASSYSRRGGQPQHF.

The chain recombines TRBV9 with TRBJ1-2, with 10 bases lining up with TRBD1. Germline assignment: CDR1 SGDLS and CDR2 YYNGEE. V shed 5 bases, J shed 4 bases, and the junction held 14 bases outside the gene matches. The CDR3 runs to 17 residues. CDR3 residues: CASSGDWDRGVGYGYTF. CDR3 sequence (DNA): TGTGCCAGCAGTGGGGATTGGGACAGGGGCGTCGGCTATGGCTACACCTTC.

This clonotype has ten or more counts. The V gene is TRBV4-3, the J gene TRBJ2-3; weak D call: TRBD1 (6 bases). The CDR3 loop spans 16 amino acids. V lost 0 bases to trimming and J lost 4 bases, with 14 bases between them. The germline V gene encodes CDR1 LGHNA and CDR2 YSLEER. CDR3 coding DNA: TGCGCCAGCAGCCAAGAGGTGGGAGAGGGGGCAGATACGCAGTATTTT. It codes for CASSQEVGEGADTQYF.

This clonotype was detected a few times. V usage is TRBV4-1 and J usage is TRBJ1-4, with D hard to call. The CDR3 spans 16 residues. V gave up 1 base and J gave up 3 bases, with 12 bases separating them. Germline loops: CDR1 MGHRA, CDR2 YSYEKL. The CDR3 loop is CASSQGGRDSNEKLFF. The CDR3, as DNA: TGCGCCAGCAGCCAAGGAGGCCGAGACTCTAATGAAAAACTGTTTTTT.

This clonotype was observed at least ten times. The CDR3 bases are TGCGCCAGCAGCCAAGATCATGGGGGGCCCTACTATGGCTACACCTTC. Protein sequence: CASSQDHGGPYYGYTF. The chain uses TRBV4-3 and TRBJ1-2; possible D gene TRBD1, 6 bases. CDR3 length: 16 amino acids. V lost 0 bases and J lost 3, with 14 bases in between. CDR1 LGHNA and CDR2 YSLEER come from the germline V gene.

This chain joins TRBV19 and TRBJ2-7; 8 positions match TRBD2. V shed 5 bases and J 5 bases; nucleotides not matched to a gene: 8. The V gene's germline CDR1 is LNHDA and CDR2 SQIVND (reference sequence). The CDR3 totals 14 residues. The CDR3 here is CASSPAGDPHEQYF. The CDR3 nucleotides read TGTGCCAGTAGTCCAGCGGGGGACCCGCACGAGCAGTACTTC.